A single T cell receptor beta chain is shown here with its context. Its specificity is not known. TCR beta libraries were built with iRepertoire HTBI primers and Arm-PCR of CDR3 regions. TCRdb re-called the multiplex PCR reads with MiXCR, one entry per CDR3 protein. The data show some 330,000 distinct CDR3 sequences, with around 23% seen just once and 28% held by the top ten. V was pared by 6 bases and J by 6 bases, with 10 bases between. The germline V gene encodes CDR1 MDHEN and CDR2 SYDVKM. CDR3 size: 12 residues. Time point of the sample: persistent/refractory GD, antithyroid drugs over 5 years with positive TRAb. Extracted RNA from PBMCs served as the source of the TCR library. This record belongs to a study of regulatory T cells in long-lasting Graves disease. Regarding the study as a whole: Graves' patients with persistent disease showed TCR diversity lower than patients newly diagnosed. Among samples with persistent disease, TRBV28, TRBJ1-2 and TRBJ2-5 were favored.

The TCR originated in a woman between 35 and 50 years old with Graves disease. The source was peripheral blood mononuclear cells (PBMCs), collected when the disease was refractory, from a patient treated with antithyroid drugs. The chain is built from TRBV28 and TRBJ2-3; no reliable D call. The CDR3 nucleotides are TGTGCCAGCAGCCCCCCCCTGGATACGCAGTATTTT. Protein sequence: CASSPPLDTQYF.